These 23 T cell receptor beta chains came from one sample sequenced in a study of beta chain features in type 1 diabetes. Every bit of the isolated RNA underwent reverse transcription, so sequencing read expressed TCRB transcripts. The assay was immunoSEQ multiplex PCR, and TCRdb's table has in-frame clones only and misses some. The sample carries around 400,000 clones, around an eighth recorded once. Sequenced input: naive CD4+ T cells from blood. All receptors come from a man younger than 30 in good health.

This clone occurred once. V is TRBV2 and J is TRBJ2-1; D is possibly TRBD1 (5 bases). This CDR3 contains 13 residues. Germline V gene lookup returns CDR1 SNHLY and CDR2 FYNNEI. The ends were cut back, 1 base at V and 9 bases at J, with 10 bases in the middle. The CDR3 loop is CASSEGGQTEQFF. CDR3 in DNA: TGTGCCAGCAGTGAAGGTGGACAAACTGAGCAGTTCTTC.

This clone came up a few times. The genes are TRBV4-2 and TRBJ1-3; D ambiguous. This CDR3 has 15 amino acids. The ends were cut back, 1 base at V and 2 bases at J, with 9 bases in the middle. The germline V gene has CDR1 LGHNA and CDR2 YNFKEQ. The CDR3 nucleotides are TGTGCCAGCAGCCAAGGCGAGGGTCCTGGAAACACCATATATTTT. It codes for CASSQGEGPGNTIYF.

This clone has a handful of counts. This CDR3 is CASSWGGHSTDTQYF. CDR3 coding DNA: TGTGCCAGCAGCTGGGGGGGACACTCCACAGATACGCAGTATTTT. The chain recombines TRBV7-9 with TRBJ2-3, with D possibly TRBD2 on 7 matching bases. Germline CDR1 reads SEHNR; CDR2 reads FQNEAQ (reference sequence). The CDR3 length is 15 residues. V was clipped by 4 bases and J by 2 bases, with 13 bases between them.

This clone was counted a few times. This chain links TRBV29-1 with TRBJ1-1; D possibly corresponds to TRBD1 (5 bases). V was clipped by 4 bases and J by 1 base, with 13 bases between them. This CDR3 spans 14 amino acids. The germline V gene encodes CDR1 SQVTM and CDR2 ANQGSEA. The CDR3 loop is CSVGGGQGNTEAFF. CDR3 nucleotide sequence: TGCAGCGTTGGGGGTGGGCAGGGGAACACTGAAGCTTTCTTT.

The chain has TRBV27 and TRBJ2-5; D is uncertain. The germline gives CDR1 MNHEY, CDR2 SMNVEV (reference sequence). The CDR3 sequence is 12 residues long. V gave up 6 bases and J gave up 7 bases, with 12 bases separating them. The CDR3, as DNA: TGTGCCAGCAGCCTAACTGGTTGGACCCAGTACTTC. Amino acids: CASSLTGWTQYF.

The rearrangement joins TRBV7-3 to TRBJ2-7; a possible D gene is TRBD1 (5 bases). The CDR3 has 14 residues. The V and J ends lost 8 bases and 1 base respectively, with 15 bases between them. From germline, CDR1 is SGHTA and CDR2 FQGTGA. The CDR3 here is CASDRGEDSYEQYF. The CDR3 nucleotides read TGTGCCAGCGATAGGGGCGAGGATTCCTACGAGCAGTACTTC.

The chain employs TRBV11-2 and TRBJ2-1, with D unclear. V was trimmed by 5 bases and J by 6 bases, leaving 14 bases between them. Germline V gene lookup returns CDR1 SGHAT and CDR2 FQNNGV. This CDR3 has 14 amino acids. CDR3 region: CASSRLSRGNEQFF. DNA for the CDR3: TGTGCCAGCAGCCGCCTCTCCCGAGGCAATGAGCAGTTCTTC.

This clone was detected only a few times. The gene calls are TRBV18 and TRBJ2-5; D gene ambiguous. The germline V and J ends were trimmed by 0 bases and 4 bases, with 6 bases remaining between them. The CDR3 length is 13 residues. Germline CDR1 KGHSH, CDR2 LQKENI. The CDR3 DNA follows: TGTGCCAGCTCACCACCGACTCGAGAGACCCAGTACTTC. Protein sequence: CASSPPTRETQYF.

This chain connects TRBV6-5 to TRBJ2-7; TRBD1 is a possible D gene (6 bases). The V gene lost 6 bases and the J gene lost 3 bases, with 15 bases spanning the gap. This CDR3 is built from 14 residues. Germline-derived CDR1 and CDR2 are MNHEY and SVGAGI. The CDR3 reads CASSSGTPYYEQYF. The CDR3 nucleotides are TGTGCCAGCAGCTCCGGGACACCTTACTACGAGCAGTACTTC.

The chain joins TRBV10-3 to TRBJ1-1, with TRBD1 matching over 7 bases. The V gene's germline CDR1 is ENHRY and CDR2 SYGVKD. Trimming removed 0 bases from V and 0 bases from J; junction bases left unmatched: 7. The CDR3 runs to 17 residues. CDR3 loop: CAISESTSGGMNTEAFF. CDR3 sequence (DNA): TGTGCCATCAGTGAGTCGACTTCAGGGGGTATGAACACTGAAGCTTTCTTT.

CDR3 sequence reads: CASSDDRGNQPQHF. The CDR3 nucleotides are TGTGCCAGCAGTGACGACAGGGGTAATCAGCCCCAGCATTTT. V is TRBV6-5 and J is TRBJ1-5; TRBD1 aligns across 8 bases. From germline, CDR1 is MNHEY and CDR2 SVGAGI. V shed 5 bases, J shed 4 bases, and the junction held 4 bases outside the gene matches. The CDR3 has 14 residues.

This clone occurred a few times. The CDR3 DNA reads as TGTGCCAGCAGCTTGGTTACAGGGACTGGGGCCAACGTCCTGACTTTC. This gives the protein CASSLVTGTGANVLTF. V gene TRBV11-2 combines with J gene TRBJ2-6, with D perhaps matching TRBD1 (6 bases). V was cut by 3 bases and J by 2 bases, with 11 bases left in between. The CDR3 has 16 amino acids. The germline CDR1 and CDR2 sequences are SGHAT and FQNNGV.

V usage is TRBV7-3 and J usage is TRBJ1-2, with 7 bases fitting TRBD1. Unmatched junction bases numbered 4, after V lost 1 base and J lost 2 bases. This CDR3 has 15 residues. Germline V gives CDR1 SGHTA, CDR2 FQGTGA. The CDR3 region is CASSLRAGGNYGYTF. CDR3 sequence (DNA): TGTGCCAGCAGCTTAAGGGCAGGGGGAAACTATGGCTACACCTTC.

This clone has only a few counts. The J gene is TRBJ2-7, the V gene TRBV7-2; TRBD1 aligns across 11 bases. The CDR3 consists of 14 residues. Trimming removed 5 bases from V and 4 bases from J; junction bases left unmatched: 4. Germline CDR1 is SGHTA and CDR2 is FQGNSA. Here the CDR3 DNA reads TGTGCCAGCAGCATCGGACAGGGGGCATACGAGCAGTACTTC. Encoded protein: CASSIGQGAYEQYF.

The CDR3 region is CSAGGGFEQYF. CDR3 coding DNA: TGCAGTGCTGGCGGAGGGTTCGAGCAGTACTTC. This chain uses TRBV20-1 with TRBJ2-7, with D perhaps TRBD2 (6 bases). CDR1 is DFQATT and CDR2 is SNEGSKA in the germline V gene (reference sequence). CDR3 length: 11 amino acids. The germline V and J ends were trimmed by 5 bases and 6 bases, with 11 bases remaining between them.

This clone was seen only a few times. The rearrangement joins TRBV7-6 to TRBJ1-3, with D hard to call. Germline V gene sequence: CDR1 SGHVS, CDR2 FNYEAQ. The V and J ends lost 0 bases and 2 bases respectively, with 11 bases between them. The CDR3 covers 16 residues. The CDR3 nucleotides are TGTGCCAGCAGCTTAGCATTGGATCTAGCTGGAAACACCATATATTTT. Residues: CASSLALDLAGNTIYF. The complete variable domain, with remaining parts taken from reference TRBV7-6 and TRBJ1-3, reads GAGVSQSPRYKVTKRGQDVALRCDPISGHVSLYWYRQALGQGPEFLTYFNYEAQQDKSGLPNDRFSAERPEGSISTLTIQRTEQRDSAMYRCASSLALDLAGNTIYFGEGSWLTVV.

V gene TRBV27 combines with J gene TRBJ2-1; the match to TRBD2 covers 14 bases. CDR1 is MNHEY, CDR2 SMNVEV, per germline (reference sequence). CDR3 length: 16 residues. The J segment lost 5 bases and the V segment lost 4 bases, leaving 4 bases of the junction unmatched. The CDR3 bases are TGTGCCAGCAGTTCTACGGGACTAGCGGGAGACAATGAGCAGTTCTTC. Protein sequence: CASSSTGLAGDNEQFF.

This clone has more than one count but fewer than ten. The gene calls are TRBV6-5 and TRBJ1-1; no clear D. The V end lost 2 bases, the J end lost 6 bases, and 13 bases lay between the germline ends. Germline V lookup: CDR1 MNHEY, CDR2 SVGAGI. The CDR3 covers 14 residues. The CDR3 DNA sequence: TGTGCCAGCAGTTACGGTTTTGGGCGGGCTGAAGCTTTCTTT. This encodes CASSYGFGRAEAFF.

This clone was found a few times. V gene TRBV11-2 combines with J gene TRBJ2-1; TRBD2 matches 8 bases. Germline assignment: CDR1 SGHAT and CDR2 FQNNGV. This CDR3 is 15 amino acids long. With V trimmed by 5 bases and J by 6 bases, 9 bases remained unmatched. The CDR3, as DNA: TGTGCCAGCAGCCCGCGGGAGGCCCCGGGCAATGAGCAGTTCTTC. Protein product: CASSPREAPGNEQFF.

Only a few counts were recorded for this clone. The DNA for the CDR3 is TGTGCCAGCAGCGTAGAGGGAGGGGCGGAGTACGAGCAGTACTTC. Amino acid sequence: CASSVEGGAEYEQYF. The chain uses TRBV9 and TRBJ2-7; 7 bases are a match to TRBD2. Trimming took 0 bases from V and 4 from J; bases not matched to a gene: 7. CDR3 size: 15 residues. The germline V gene encodes CDR1 SGDLS and CDR2 YYNGEE.

The genes are TRBV7-9 and TRBJ2-1; tentative D call: TRBD2 (6 bases). Germline V gene data show CDR1 as SEHNR and CDR2 as FQNEAQ (reference sequence). With 1 base removed from V and 9 bases from J, the gap between germline ends came to 10 bases. The CDR3 covers 13 residues. This CDR3 is CASSLVSGGEQFF. DNA for the CDR3: TGTGCCAGCAGCTTAGTTAGCGGAGGTGAGCAGTTCTTC. The whole variable domain, remainder taken from reference TRBV7-9 and TRBJ2-1, is DTGVSQNPRHKITKRGQNVTFRCDPISEHNRLYWYRQTLGQGPEFLTYFQNEAQLEKSRLLSDRFSAERPKGSFSTLEIQRTEQGDSAMYLCASSLVSGGEQFFGPGTRLTVL.

The rearrangement links TRBV19 to TRBJ2-1; D is ambiguous. The CDR3 length is 14 residues. V dropped 6 bases and J dropped 7 bases, with 16 bases sitting between them. The germline V gene has CDR1 LNHDA and CDR2 SQIVND (reference sequence). CDR3 coding DNA: TGTGCCAGTAGAGTGCGGTCTGGTTTGAATGAGCAGTTCTTC. It is translated as CASRVRSGLNEQFF.

The CDR3 sequence: CASSPVRTANTGELFF. CDR3 coding DNA: TGTGCCAGCTCACCTGTCAGAACAGCGAACACCGGGGAGCTGTTTTTT. The chain combines TRBV18 with TRBJ2-2; D is ambiguous. CDR3 length: 16 residues. Trimming removed 3 bases from V and 0 bases from J, with 11 bases in between. From germline, CDR1 is KGHSH and CDR2 LQKENI.